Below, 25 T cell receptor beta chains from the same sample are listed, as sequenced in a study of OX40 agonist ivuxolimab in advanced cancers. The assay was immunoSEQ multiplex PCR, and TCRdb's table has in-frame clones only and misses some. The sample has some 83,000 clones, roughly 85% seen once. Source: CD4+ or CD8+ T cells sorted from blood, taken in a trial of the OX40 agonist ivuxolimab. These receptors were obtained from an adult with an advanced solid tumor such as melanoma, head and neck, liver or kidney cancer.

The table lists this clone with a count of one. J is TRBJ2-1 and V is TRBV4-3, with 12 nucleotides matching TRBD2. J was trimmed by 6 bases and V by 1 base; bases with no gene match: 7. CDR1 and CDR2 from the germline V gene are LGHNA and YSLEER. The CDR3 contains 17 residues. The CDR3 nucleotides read TGCGCCAGCAGCCAAGCGAACACGGGACTAGCGGGCAATGAGCAGTTCTTC. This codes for CASSQANTGLAGNEQFF.

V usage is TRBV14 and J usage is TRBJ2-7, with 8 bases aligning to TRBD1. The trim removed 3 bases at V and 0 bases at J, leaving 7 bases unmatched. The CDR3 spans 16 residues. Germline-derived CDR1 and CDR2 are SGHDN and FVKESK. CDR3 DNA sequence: TGTGCCAGCAGCCAGATGGACAGGGCGAGCTCCTACGAGCAGTACTTC. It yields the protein CASSQMDRASSYEQYF.

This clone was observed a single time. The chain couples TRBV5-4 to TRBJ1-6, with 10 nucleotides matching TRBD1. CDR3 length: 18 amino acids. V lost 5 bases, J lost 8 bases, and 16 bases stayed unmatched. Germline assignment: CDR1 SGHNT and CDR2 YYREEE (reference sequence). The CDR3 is CASRPGTGVLGSDSPLHF. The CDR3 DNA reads TGTGCCAGCAGACCCGGGACAGGGGTCCTGGGTAGCGATTCACCCCTCCACTTT.

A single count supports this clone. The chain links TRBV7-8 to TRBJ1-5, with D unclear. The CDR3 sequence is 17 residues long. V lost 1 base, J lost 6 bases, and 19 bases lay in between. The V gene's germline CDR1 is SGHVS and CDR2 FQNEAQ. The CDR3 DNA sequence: TGTGCCAGCAGCTTAGAACCGGCGACGGTGGGCGGTCAGCCCCAGCATTTT. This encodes CASSLEPATVGGQPQHF.

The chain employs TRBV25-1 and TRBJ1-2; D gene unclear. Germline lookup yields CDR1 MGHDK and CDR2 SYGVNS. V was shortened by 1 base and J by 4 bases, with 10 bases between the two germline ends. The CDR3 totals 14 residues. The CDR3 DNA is TGTGCCAGCAGTGAATGGGGAGCCGGCTATGGCTACACCTTC. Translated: CASSEWGAGYGYTF.

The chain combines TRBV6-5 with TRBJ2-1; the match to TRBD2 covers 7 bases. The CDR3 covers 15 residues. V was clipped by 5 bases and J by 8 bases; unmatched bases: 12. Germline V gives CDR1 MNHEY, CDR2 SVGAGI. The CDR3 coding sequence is TGTGCCAGCAGTCCCTCTTATCTAGCGGATTATGAGCAGTTCTTC. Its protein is CASSPSYLADYEQFF.

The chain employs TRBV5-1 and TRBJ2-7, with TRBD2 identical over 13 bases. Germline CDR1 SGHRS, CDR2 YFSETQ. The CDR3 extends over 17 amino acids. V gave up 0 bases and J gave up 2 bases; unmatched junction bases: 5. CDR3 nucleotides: TGCGCCAGCAGCTTGGTTTCCGGGACTAGCGGGGCCTACGAGCAGTACTTC. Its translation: CASSLVSGTSGAYEQYF.

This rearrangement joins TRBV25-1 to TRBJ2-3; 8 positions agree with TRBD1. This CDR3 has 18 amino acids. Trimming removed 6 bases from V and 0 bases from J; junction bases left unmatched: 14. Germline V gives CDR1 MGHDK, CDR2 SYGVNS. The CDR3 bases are TGTGCCAGCAGCCCCGGGACAGGAATTTTCCGTAGCACAGATACGCAGTATTTT. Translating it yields CASSPGTGIFRSTDTQYF.

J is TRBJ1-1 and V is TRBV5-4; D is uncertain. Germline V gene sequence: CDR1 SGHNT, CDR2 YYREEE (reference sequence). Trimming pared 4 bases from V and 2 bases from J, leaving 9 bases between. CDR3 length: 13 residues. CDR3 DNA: TGTGCCAGCAGCCGGCGATATAACACTGAAGCTTTCTTT. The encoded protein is CASSRRYNTEAFF.

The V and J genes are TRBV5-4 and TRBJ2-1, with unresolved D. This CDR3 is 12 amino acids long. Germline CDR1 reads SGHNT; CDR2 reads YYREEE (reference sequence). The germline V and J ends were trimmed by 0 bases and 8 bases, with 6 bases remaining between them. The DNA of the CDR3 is TGTGCCAGCAGCTTGGATGTATATGAGCAGTTCTTC. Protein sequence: CASSLDVYEQFF.

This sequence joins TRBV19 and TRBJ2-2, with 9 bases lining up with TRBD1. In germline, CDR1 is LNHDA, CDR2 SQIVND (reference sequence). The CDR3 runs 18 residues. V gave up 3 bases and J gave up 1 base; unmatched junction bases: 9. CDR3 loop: CASSMEGQGVRNTGELFF. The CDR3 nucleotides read TGTGCCAGTAGTATGGAGGGACAGGGAGTTAGGAACACCGGGGAGCTGTTTTTT.

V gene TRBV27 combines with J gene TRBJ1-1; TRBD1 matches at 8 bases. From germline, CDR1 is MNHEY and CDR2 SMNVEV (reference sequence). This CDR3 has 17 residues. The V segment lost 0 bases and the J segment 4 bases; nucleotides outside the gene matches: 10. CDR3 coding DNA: TGTGCCAGCAGTTTATCGGGACAGGTCGGGTCGATCACTGAAGCTTTCTTT. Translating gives CASSLSGQVGSITEAFF.

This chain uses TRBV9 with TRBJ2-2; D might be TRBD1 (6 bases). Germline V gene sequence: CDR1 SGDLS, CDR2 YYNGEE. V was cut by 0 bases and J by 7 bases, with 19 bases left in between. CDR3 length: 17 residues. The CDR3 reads CASSVEDLAGEIGELFF. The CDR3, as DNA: TGTGCCAGCAGCGTAGAAGATTTAGCAGGGGAGATCGGGGAGCTGTTTTTT.

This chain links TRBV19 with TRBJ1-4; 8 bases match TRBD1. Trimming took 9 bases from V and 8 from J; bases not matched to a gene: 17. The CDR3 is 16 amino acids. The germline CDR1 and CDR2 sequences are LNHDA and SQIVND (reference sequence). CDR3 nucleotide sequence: TGTGCCAGCAAGGCCGGGACAGGCAGAGGGCGCGAAAAACTGTTTTTT. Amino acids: CASKAGTGRGREKLFF.

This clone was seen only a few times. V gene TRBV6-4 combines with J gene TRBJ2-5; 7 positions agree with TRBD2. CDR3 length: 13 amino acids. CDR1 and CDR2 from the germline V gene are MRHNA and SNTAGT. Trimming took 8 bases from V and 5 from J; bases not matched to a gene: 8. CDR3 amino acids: CASRTPGRETQYF. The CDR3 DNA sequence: TGTGCCAGCCGGACGCCCGGGAGGGAGACCCAGTACTTC.

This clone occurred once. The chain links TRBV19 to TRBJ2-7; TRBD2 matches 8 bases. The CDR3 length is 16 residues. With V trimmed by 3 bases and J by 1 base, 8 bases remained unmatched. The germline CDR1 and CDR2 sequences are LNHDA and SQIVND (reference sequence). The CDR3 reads CASSISGGGSSYEQYF. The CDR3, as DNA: TGTGCCAGTAGTATTTCGGGCGGGGGGTCGTCCTACGAGCAGTACTTC.

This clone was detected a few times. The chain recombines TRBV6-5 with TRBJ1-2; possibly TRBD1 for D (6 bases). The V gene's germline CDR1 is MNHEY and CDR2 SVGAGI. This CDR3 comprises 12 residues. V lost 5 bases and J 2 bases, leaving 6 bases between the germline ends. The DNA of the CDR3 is TGTGCCAGCAGTACAGGGAACTATGGCTACACCTTC. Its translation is CASSTGNYGYTF.

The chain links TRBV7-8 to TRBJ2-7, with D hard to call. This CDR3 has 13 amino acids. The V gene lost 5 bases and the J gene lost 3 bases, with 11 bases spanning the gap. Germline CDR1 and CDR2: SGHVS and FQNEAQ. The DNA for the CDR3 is TGTGCCAGCAGCCTCACCGGGTTCTACGAGCAGTACTTC. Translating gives CASSLTGFYEQYF.

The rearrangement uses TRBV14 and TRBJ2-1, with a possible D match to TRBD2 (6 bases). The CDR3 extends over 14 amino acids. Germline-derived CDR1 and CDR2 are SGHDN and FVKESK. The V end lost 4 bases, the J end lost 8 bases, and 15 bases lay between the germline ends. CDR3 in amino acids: CASSRTAGWDEQFF. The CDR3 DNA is TGTGCCAGCAGCCGAACGGCGGGATGGGATGAGCAGTTCTTC.

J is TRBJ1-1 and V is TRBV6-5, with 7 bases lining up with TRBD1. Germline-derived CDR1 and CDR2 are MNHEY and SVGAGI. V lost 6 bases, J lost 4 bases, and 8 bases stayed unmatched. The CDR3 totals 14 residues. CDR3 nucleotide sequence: TGTGCCAGCAGCCGAGACAGGGCGGGCACTGAAGCTTTCTTT. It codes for CASSRDRAGTEAFF.

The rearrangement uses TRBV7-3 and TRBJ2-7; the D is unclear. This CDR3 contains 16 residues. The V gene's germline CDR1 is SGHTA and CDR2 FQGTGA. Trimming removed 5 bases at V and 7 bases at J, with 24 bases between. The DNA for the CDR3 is TGTGCCAGCAGCCCGTCAAGCCCAACCCCCCAGAGAGAGCAGTACTTC. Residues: CASSPSSPTPQREQYF.

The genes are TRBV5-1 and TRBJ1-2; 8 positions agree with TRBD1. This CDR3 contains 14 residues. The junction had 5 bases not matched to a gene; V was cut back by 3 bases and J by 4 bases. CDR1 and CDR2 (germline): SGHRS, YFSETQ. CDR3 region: CASSSDRASYGYTF. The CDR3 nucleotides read TGCGCCAGCAGCTCGGACAGGGCTAGCTATGGCTACACCTTC.

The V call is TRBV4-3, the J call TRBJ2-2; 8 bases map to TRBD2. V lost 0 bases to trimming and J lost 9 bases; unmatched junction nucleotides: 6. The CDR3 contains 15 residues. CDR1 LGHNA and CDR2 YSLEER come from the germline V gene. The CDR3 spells CASSQDILAARELFF. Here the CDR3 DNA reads TGCGCCAGCAGCCAAGATATACTAGCGGCGCGGGAGCTGTTTTTT.

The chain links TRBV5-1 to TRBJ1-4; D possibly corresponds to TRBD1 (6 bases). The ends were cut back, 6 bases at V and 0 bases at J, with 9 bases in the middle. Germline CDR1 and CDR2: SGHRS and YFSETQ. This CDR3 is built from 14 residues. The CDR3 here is CASTEGATNEKLFF. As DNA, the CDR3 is TGCGCCAGCACGGAGGGGGCAACTAATGAAAAACTGTTTTTT.

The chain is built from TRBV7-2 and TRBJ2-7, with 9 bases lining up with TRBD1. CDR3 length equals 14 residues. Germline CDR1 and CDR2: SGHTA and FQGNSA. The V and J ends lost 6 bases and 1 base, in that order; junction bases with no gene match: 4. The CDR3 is CASRPGTGSYEQYF. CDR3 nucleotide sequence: TGTGCCAGCAGACCTGGGACAGGGTCCTACGAGCAGTACTTC.